Sequencing of this T cell receptor (beta chain) was carried out in a study of control samples from healthy donors and cancer patients. Assay: immunoSEQ multiplex PCR; the TCRdb copy retains only in-frame clones and omits some. The data contain 130,000 or so clones, 92% of them singletons. The CDR3 is 15 amino acids. The sequence was collected from a woman between 50 and 59 years old in good health. Input material: blood. J is TRBJ2-1 and V is TRBV21-1. TRBV21-1 is assigned pseudogene status. The CDR3 DNA is TGTGCCAGCAGCAAAGATTGGGGGTCGGACAATGAGCAGTTCTTC. Translating it yields CASSKDWGSDNEQFF.